This T cell receptor (beta chain) was captured by sequencing in a study of metastatic and nonmetastatic thyroid tumors. Study-level results: As reported, TCR beta diversity in blood and tumor was significantly higher in malignant thyroid tumors than in benign nodules.

Germline loops: CDR1 MNHNS, CDR2 SASEGT. The CDR3 has 14 amino acids. V was cut by 0 bases and J by 6 bases, with 10 bases left in between. Using MiXCR, TCRdb re-called clones from the PCR reads. The sample holds over 8,500 clones, less than 15% seen once. Thyroid surgery took place with no prior treatment in any patient. This clone is deemed medium-sized (0.01 to 0.1%). Its antigen remains unknown. V is TRBV6-1 and J is TRBJ2-3; the D is unclear. Source material: blood. The sequence derives from a female donor with papillary thyroid cancer or a benign thyroid nodule (not recorded which). Some clones in this sample may be carry-over from other donors' samples. This CDR3 is CASSEAQDGDTQYF. The DNA for the CDR3 is TGTGCCAGCAGTGAAGCCCAGGATGGGGATACGCAGTATTTT.